This entry concerns a single T cell receptor beta chain. The repertoire was sequenced with immunoSEQ multiplex PCR; TCRdb's copy has only in-frame clones and lacks some. Of about 410,000 clones listed, 70% to 90% are singletons. This specimen comes from a study of blood T cell repertoires in COVID-19. Study-level background: Sites across the United States, Italy and Spain contributed samples from acute and convalescent COVID-19. PBMCs, B-cell-depleted T cells, or T cells provided the cDNA or gDNA that made up the material.

The TCR comes from a woman aged 30 to 39 with active or convalescent COVID-19. The material sequenced was peripheral blood.

The DNA for the CDR3 is TGCAGCGTTGTCCCGGTTGGACAGGGGAACTATGGCTACACCTTC. Translation gives CSVVPVGQGNYGYTF. The chain carries TRBV29-1 and TRBJ1-2; 9 nucleotides align to TRBD1. V trimming: 4 bases; J trimming: 2 bases; junction bases outside the gene matches: 8. The CDR3 spans 15 residues. In germline, CDR1 is SQVTM, CDR2 ANQGSEA.